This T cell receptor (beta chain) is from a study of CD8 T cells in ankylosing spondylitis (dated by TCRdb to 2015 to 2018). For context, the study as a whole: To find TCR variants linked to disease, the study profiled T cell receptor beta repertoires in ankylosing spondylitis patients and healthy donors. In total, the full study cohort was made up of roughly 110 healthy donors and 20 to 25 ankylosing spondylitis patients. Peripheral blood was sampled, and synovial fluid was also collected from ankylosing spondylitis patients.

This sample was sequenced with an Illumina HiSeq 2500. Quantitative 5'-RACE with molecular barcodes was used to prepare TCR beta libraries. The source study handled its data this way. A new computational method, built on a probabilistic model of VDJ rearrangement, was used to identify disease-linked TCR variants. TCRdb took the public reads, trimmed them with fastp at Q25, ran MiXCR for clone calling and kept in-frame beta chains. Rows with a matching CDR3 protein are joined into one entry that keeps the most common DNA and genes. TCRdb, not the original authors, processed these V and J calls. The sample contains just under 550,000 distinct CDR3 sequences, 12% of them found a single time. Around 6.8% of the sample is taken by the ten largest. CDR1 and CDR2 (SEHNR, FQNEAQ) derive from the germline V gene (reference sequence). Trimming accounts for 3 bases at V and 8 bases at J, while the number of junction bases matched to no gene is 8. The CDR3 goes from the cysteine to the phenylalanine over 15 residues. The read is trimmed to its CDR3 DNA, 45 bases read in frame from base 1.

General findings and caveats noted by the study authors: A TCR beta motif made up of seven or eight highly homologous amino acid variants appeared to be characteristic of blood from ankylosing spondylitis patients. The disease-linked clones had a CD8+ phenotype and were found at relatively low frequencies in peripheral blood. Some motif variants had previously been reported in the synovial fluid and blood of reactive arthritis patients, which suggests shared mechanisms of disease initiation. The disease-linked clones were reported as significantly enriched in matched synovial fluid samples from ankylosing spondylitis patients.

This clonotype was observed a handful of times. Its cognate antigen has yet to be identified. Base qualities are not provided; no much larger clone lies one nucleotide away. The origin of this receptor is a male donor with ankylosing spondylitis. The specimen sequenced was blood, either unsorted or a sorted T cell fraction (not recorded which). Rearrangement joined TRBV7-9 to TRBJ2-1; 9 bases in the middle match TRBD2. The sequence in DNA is TGTGCCAGCAGCTTTGAGGGCGGGAGGGCCGATGAGCAGTTCTTC. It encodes CASSFEGGRADEQFF.